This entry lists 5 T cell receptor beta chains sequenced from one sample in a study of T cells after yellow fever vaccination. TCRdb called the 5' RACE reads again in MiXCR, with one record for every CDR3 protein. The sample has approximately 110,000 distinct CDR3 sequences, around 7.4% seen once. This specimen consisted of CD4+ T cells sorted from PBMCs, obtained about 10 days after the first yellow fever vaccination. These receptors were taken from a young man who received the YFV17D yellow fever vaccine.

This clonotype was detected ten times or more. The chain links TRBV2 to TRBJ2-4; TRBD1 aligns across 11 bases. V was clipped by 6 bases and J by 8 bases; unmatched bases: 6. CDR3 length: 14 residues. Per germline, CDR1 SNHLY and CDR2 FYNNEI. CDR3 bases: TGTGCCAGCAGGGCCGGGACAGGGGGAGACATTCAGTACTTC. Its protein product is CASRAGTGGDIQYF.

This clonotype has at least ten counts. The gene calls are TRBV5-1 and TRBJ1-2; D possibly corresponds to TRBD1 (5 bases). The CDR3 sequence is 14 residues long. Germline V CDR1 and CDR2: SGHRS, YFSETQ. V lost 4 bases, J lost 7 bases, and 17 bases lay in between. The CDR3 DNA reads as TGCGCCAGCAGCCTTGGGACCGGGTATGGTGGCTACACCTTC. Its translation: CASSLGTGYGGYTF. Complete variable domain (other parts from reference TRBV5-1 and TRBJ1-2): KAGVTQTPRYLIKTRGQQVTLSCSPISGHRSVSWYQQTPGQGLQFLFEYFSETQRNKGNFPGRFSGRQFSNSRSEMNVSTLELGDSALYLCASSLGTGYGGYTFGSGTRLTVV.

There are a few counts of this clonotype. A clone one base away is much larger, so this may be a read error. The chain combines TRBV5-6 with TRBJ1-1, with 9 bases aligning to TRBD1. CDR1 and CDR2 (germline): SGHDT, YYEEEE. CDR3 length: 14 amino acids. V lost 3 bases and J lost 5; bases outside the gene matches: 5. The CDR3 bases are TGTGCCAGCAGCTGGGGACAGGGTTGTACTGAAGCTTTCTTT. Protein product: CASSWGQGCTEAFF. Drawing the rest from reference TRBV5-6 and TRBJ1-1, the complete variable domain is DAGVTQSPTHLIKTRGQQVTLRCSPKSGHDTVSWYQQALGQGPQFIFQYYEEEERQRGNFPDRFSGHQFPNYSSELNVNALLLGDSALYLCASSWGQGCTEAFFGQGTRLTVV.

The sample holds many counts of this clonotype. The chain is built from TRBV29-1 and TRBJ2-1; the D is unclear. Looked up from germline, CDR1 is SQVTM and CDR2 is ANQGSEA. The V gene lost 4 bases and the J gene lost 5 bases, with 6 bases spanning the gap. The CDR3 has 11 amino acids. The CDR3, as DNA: TGCAGCGTTGGTCGGGACAATGAGCAGTTCTTC. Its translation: CSVGRDNEQFF.

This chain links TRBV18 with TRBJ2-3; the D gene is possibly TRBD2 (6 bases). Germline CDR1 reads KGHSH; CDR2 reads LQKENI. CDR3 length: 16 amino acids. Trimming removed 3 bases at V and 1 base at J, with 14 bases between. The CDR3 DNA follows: TGTGCCAGCTCACCTTCAAGCGCTAGCGGCACAGATACGCAGTATTTT. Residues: CASSPSSASGTDTQYF.